These 4 T cell receptor beta chains originate from one sample sequenced in a study of blood T cell repertoires in COVID-19. Clones were read by immunoSEQ multiplex PCR, and TCRdb kept only the in-frame ones, dropping some. The sample includes roughly 260,000 clones, 85% to 90% of them seen just once. The sample consisted of peripheral blood. Receptors were obtained from a middle-aged woman with acute or convalescent COVID-19.

The rearrangement joins TRBV29-1 to TRBJ1-2; 8 nucleotides line up with TRBD1. Germline-derived CDR1 and CDR2 are SQVTM and ANQGSEA. This CDR3 region has 12 residues. The trim removed 5 bases at V and 8 bases at J, leaving 7 bases unmatched. CDR3 in amino acids: CSVLPTGAGYTF. CDR3 bases: TGCAGCGTTCTACCGACAGGGGCCGGCTACACCTTC.

The chain recombines TRBV5-1 with TRBJ2-2; TRBD2 agrees at 13 bases. CDR3 length equals 18 residues. The J segment lost 3 bases and the V segment lost 0 bases, leaving 5 bases of the junction unmatched. CDR1 is SGHRS, CDR2 YFSETQ, per germline. CDR3 DNA: TGCGCCAGCAGCTTGGAGACTAGCGGGGGGTCCGACACCGGGGAGCTGTTTTTT. It is translated as CASSLETSGGSDTGELFF.

This clone was seen just once. The chain carries TRBV6-5 and TRBJ1-1, with unresolved D. CDR3 length: 14 amino acids. Germline values: CDR1 MNHEY, CDR2 SVGAGI. Trimming stripped 5 bases from V and 1 base from J, with 11 bases between. The CDR3 reads CASSRGSPNTEAFF. Here the CDR3 DNA reads TGTGCCAGCAGTCGCGGGTCGCCGAACACTGAAGCTTTCTTT.

This clone appeared once. The chain has TRBV4-1 and TRBJ1-1, with D tentatively TRBD1 (5 bases). The CDR3 length is 18 residues. V lost 1 base and J lost 3, with 21 bases in between. Germline V gene lookup returns CDR1 MGHRA and CDR2 YSYEKL. The CDR3 region has the DNA TGCGCCAGCAGCCAAGGGAGTCGAAACAGGATATATCACACTGAAGCTTTCTTT. It encodes CASSQGSRNRIYHTEAFF.